What follows describes a single TCR beta chain. Its specificity is not known. This sample is part of a study of cytomegalovirus exposure and HLA in healthy donors. Study context: Within an early data release were around 80 million unique TCRs drawn from HLA-typed donors. Study observations and caveats: An observed cluster of highly shared sequence variants was recorded as a likely sequencing artifact. Earlier results showed most TCR beta V segments being productive about 90% or about 30% of the time. In a later analysis, a missense DCLRE1C variant was linked to TCR beta V- and J-gene trimming.

The PCR employed 60 Vbeta primers together with 13 Jbeta primers. Method: immunoSEQ multiplex PCR; TCRdb's copy keeps in-frame clones and lacks some. The sample holds 45,000 to 60,000 clones. Between the trimmed V and J ends, which lost 3 bases and 9 bases, there was a span of 11 bases. The CDR3 runs 11 residues. Germline V gene lookup returns CDR1 DFQATT and CDR2 SNEGSKA (reference sequence). The clonotype comes from a female donor in good health and CMV-seronegative. The sequenced sample was PBMCs. This chain uses TRBV20-1 with TRBJ1-2; no firm D call. The CDR3 spells CSARSHKSYTF. CDR3 DNA: TGCAGTGCTAGGTCACACAAGAGCTACACCTTC.